This TCR beta chain originates from a study of cytomegalovirus exposure and HLA in healthy donors. PCR employed 60 Vbeta and 13 Jbeta primers. Some clones are missing from TCRdb's copy, which holds only in-frame ones; the method was immunoSEQ multiplex PCR. The profile covers some 99,000 clones, with nearly 70% appearing a single time and 5.4% taken by the ten largest. Looked up from germline, CDR1 is LNHDA and CDR2 is SQIVND (reference sequence). V shed 3 bases, J shed 9 bases, and the junction held 13 bases outside the gene matches. The CDR3 length is 17 residues. V and J are TRBV19 and TRBJ1-6, with TRBD1 matching 8 bases. This TCR came from a woman in her 70s in good health and CMV-seropositive. Sequencing was carried out using PBMCs. In DNA form, the CDR3 reads TGTGCCAGTAGTATCAGGTGGCAGGGGGCTCTACCTTCACCCCTCCACTTT. Its translation is CASSIRWQGALPSPLHF. The variable domain in full, with the rest retrieved from reference TRBV19 and TRBJ1-6, is DGGITQSPKYLFRKEGQNVTLSCEQNLNHDAMYWYRQDPGQGLRLIYYSQIVNDFQKGDIAEGYSVSREKKESFPLTVTSAQKNPTAFYLCASSIRWQGALPSPLHFGNGTRLTVT.